The present T cell receptor beta chain was sequenced within a study of blood T cell repertoires in COVID-19. Overall study context: Acute-phase and convalescent COVID-19 samples originated in the United States, Italy and Spain. T cells, B-cell-depleted T cells, or PBMCs provided the cDNA or gDNA that served as material.

In the authors' methods: Reference gene primer amplification gave nucleated cell count estimates. Sequencing used immunoSEQ multiplex PCR; TCRdb keeps in-frame clones, though not all of them. Clone size and V and J calls were adopted from that table, with D and trimming inferred from the DNA. The table lists about 220,000 clones, around 84% of them singletons, with roughly 10% in the top ten. Trimming removed 4 bases from V and 11 bases from J; junction bases left unmatched: 8. CDR1 is SGHDT, CDR2 YYEEEE, per germline. The CDR3 is 12 residues long. Sequences were obtained from peripheral blood. The receptor was derived from a man aged 50-60 years with active or convalescent COVID-19. The chain links TRBV5-6 to TRBJ1-1, with 7 bases fitting TRBD1. The CDR3 loop reads CASSTSGGKAFF. The CDR3 DNA sequence: TGTGCCAGCAGCACCTCAGGGGGTAAGGCTTTCTTT. The variable domain in full, with the rest retrieved from reference TRBV5-6 and TRBJ1-1, is DAGVTQSPTHLIKTRGQQVTLRCSPKSGHDTVSWYQQALGQGPQFIFQYYEEEERQRGNFPDRFSGHQFPNYSSELNVNALLLGDSALYLCASSTSGGKAFFGQGTRLTVV.